The 27 T cell receptor beta chains presented below share a single source sample, sequenced in a study of shared clonotypes between healthy human individuals. Assay: immunoSEQ multiplex PCR; the TCRdb copy retains only in-frame clones and omits some. The sample includes approximately 2,200,000 clones, roughly 91% of them seen just once. Naive CD8 cells comprised CD45RO-negative, CCR7-positively selected cells, excluding terminally differentiated effector memory CD45RA+ cells. The sample taken for sequencing was naive CD8+ T cells from PBMCs. The source of these receptors is a man younger than 30 in good health. Some clones in this sample may be carry-over from other donors' samples.

The chain is built from TRBV25-1 and TRBJ2-5; D gene unclear. Per the germline V gene, CDR1 is MGHDK and CDR2 is SYGVNS. CDR3 size: 11 residues. V was trimmed by 9 bases and J by 5 bases, leaving 10 bases between them. CDR3 sequence reads: CASGSTETQYF. The CDR3 DNA follows: TGTGCCAGTGGGTCCACGGAGACCCAGTACTTC.

V gene TRBV5-1 combines with J gene TRBJ2-1; 7 nucleotides agree with TRBD1. Germline values: CDR1 SGHRS, CDR2 YFSETQ. Trimming took 2 bases from V and 7 from J; bases not matched to a gene: 6. This CDR3 region has 14 residues. Written as DNA, the CDR3 is TGCGCCAGCAGCTTCGGGACAGACTTTAATGAGCAGTTCTTC. This gives the protein CASSFGTDFNEQFF.

CDR3 DNA: TGTGCCAGCAGCTTAATCTTACGGGAGGGCCGACGAGATACGCAGTATTTT. It is translated as CASSLILREGRRDTQYF. The genes are TRBV11-2 and TRBJ2-3; 8 nucleotides line up with TRBD2. V was pared by 2 bases and J by 5 bases, with 12 bases of the junction left unmatched. In germline, CDR1 is SGHAT, CDR2 FQNNGV. The CDR3 spans 17 residues.

Only one count was recorded for this clone. V is TRBV9 and J is TRBJ2-3; perhaps TRBD2 as D (5 bases). CDR3 length: 17 amino acids. V was pared by 3 bases and J by 0 bases, with 17 bases between. Germline V gene data show CDR1 as SGDLS and CDR2 as YYNGEE. The CDR3 loop is CASSALMGVSSTDTQYF. CDR3 sequence (DNA): TGTGCCAGCAGCGCACTTATGGGAGTATCTAGCACAGATACGCAGTATTTT.

The V call is TRBV15, the J call TRBJ1-2, with TRBD1 matching 9 bases. The CDR3 runs 15 residues. The trim removed 6 bases at V and 8 bases at J, leaving 13 bases unmatched. Germline loops: CDR1 LNHNV, CDR2 YYDKDF (reference sequence). Here the CDR3 reads CATSSGDRVGRGYTF. The CDR3 DNA reads as TGTGCCACCAGTTCGGGGGACAGGGTCGGCCGGGGCTACACCTTC.

The chain employs TRBV9 and TRBJ2-5, with 9 bases aligning to TRBD1. The CDR3 covers 15 residues. Looked up from germline, CDR1 is SGDLS and CDR2 is YYNGEE. Trimming cost V 3 bases and J 4 bases; bases outside gene matches: 7. Here the CDR3 DNA reads TGTGCCAGCAGCGCCTACAGGGGGCCCGGAGAGACCCAGTACTTC. Translating it yields CASSAYRGPGETQYF.

The chain couples TRBV7-8 to TRBJ2-7, with 8 nucleotides matching TRBD1. Germline V gene lookup returns CDR1 SGHVS and CDR2 FQNEAQ. With V trimmed by 5 bases and J by 1 base, 7 bases remained unmatched. The CDR3 has 15 residues. The CDR3 bases are TGTGCCAGCAGCCGCGGACAGGGTGGGTCCTACGAGCAGTACTTC. It translates to CASSRGQGGSYEQYF.

This chain connects TRBV4-1 to TRBJ2-7; D is tentatively TRBD1 or TRBD2 (7 bases each). V lost 6 bases and J 2 bases, leaving 17 bases between the germline ends. Germline V gene data show CDR1 as MGHRA and CDR2 as YSYEKL. The CDR3 has 15 amino acids. The CDR3 reads CASSPQGGLTYEQYF. Here the CDR3 DNA reads TGCGCCAGCAGTCCCCAGGGGGGGCTTACCTACGAGCAGTACTTC.

This clone occurred once. The CDR3 is CASSLRQGARHEQYF. CDR3 nucleotides: TGTGCCAGCAGCTTACGGCAGGGGGCGCGACACGAGCAGTACTTC. The chain recombines TRBV7-9 with TRBJ2-7, with 8 bases that match TRBD1. V shed 2 bases and J 5 bases; nucleotides not matched to a gene: 8. This CDR3 is 15 amino acids long. CDR1 is SEHNR, CDR2 FQNEAQ, per germline (reference sequence).

The V call is TRBV10-3, the J call TRBJ2-7, with D tentatively TRBD1 (6 bases). Germline loops: CDR1 ENHRY, CDR2 SYGVKD. The length of the CDR3 is 11 residues. V was clipped by 4 bases and J by 10 bases, with 11 bases between them. CDR3 DNA: TGTGCCATCAGTGCGAGGGACACCCAGTACTTC. It encodes CAISARDTQYF.

A remark on this clone: The same CDR3 is also encoded by other DNA sequences in this sample. The DNA for the CDR3 is TGTGCCAGCAGTTTAGCGGAGAGCTCCTACGAGCAGTACTTC. Translation: CASSLAESSYEQYF. V usage is TRBV28 and J usage is TRBJ2-7; D unclear. The V end was cut by 2 bases, the J end by 0 bases, with 8 bases between. CDR1 and CDR2 from the germline V gene are MDHEN and SYDVKM. This CDR3 has 14 residues.

About this clone: At the DNA level, this CDR3 is encoded by other sequences in the same sample as well. V and J are TRBV27 and TRBJ2-7; no clear D gene. Trimming cost V 5 bases and J 0 bases, with 8 bases left between them. The CDR3 contains 13 residues. The germline CDR1 and CDR2 sequences are MNHEY and SMNVEV (reference sequence). For the CDR3, the DNA is TGTGCCAGCAGTATTTCGAGCTCCTACGAGCAGTACTTC. This encodes CASSISSSYEQYF.

Note on this clone: One end of the junction fails to match germline, which may point to a read error. The chain is built from TRBV6-5 and TRBJ2-3; the D is unclear. The CDR3 has 16 amino acids. The V gene's germline CDR1 is MNHEY and CDR2 SVGAGI. CDR3 loop: CVSSYSILQSTDTQYF. In DNA form, the CDR3 reads TGTGTCAGCAGTTACTCGATACTACAGAGCACAGATACGCAGTATTTT.

This chain uses TRBV28 with TRBJ2-1; D assignment may be TRBD1 or TRBD2 (5 bases each). The germline V gene has CDR1 MDHEN and CDR2 SYDVKM. CDR3 length: 15 amino acids. Trimming pared 3 bases from V and 5 bases from J, leaving 14 bases between. This chain's CDR3 is CASSFVTGTNNEQFF. The CDR3 region has the DNA TGTGCCAGCAGTTTTGTCACTGGGACGAACAATGAGCAGTTCTTC.

CDR3 DNA sequence: TGTGCCAGCAGCCAAGCCTCCAGAAACAATGAGCAGTTCTTC. Translation gives CASSQASRNNEQFF. The chain recombines TRBV4-2 with TRBJ2-1; D uncertain. CDR3 length: 14 amino acids. Germline CDR1 and CDR2: LGHNA and YNFKEQ. The V end was cut by 1 base, the J end by 5 bases, with 9 bases between.

The chain uses TRBV7-6 and TRBJ2-1; 8 bases align to TRBD2. The CDR3 spans 18 residues. V lost 5 bases, J lost 4 bases, and 16 bases stayed unmatched. Germline V gene data show CDR1 as SGHVS and CDR2 as FNYEAQ. As DNA, the CDR3 is TGTGCCAGCAGCCTTCGGGAGCGGGAGTTCTTGGGATACAATGAGCAGTTCTTC. Translating it yields CASSLREREFLGYNEQFF. Complete variable domain (other parts from reference TRBV7-6 and TRBJ2-1): GAGVSQSPRYKVTKRGQDVALRCDPISGHVSLYWYRQALGQGPEFLTYFNYEAQQDKSGLPNDRFSAERPEGSISTLTIQRTEQRDSAMYRCASSLREREFLGYNEQFFGPGTRLTVL.

With respect to this clone: The same CDR3 also results from other DNA sequences found in this sample. The chain uses TRBV7-8 and TRBJ2-5; D ambiguous. The germline CDR1 and CDR2 sequences are SGHVS and FQNEAQ. Between the trimmed V and J ends, which lost 5 bases and 5 bases, there was a span of 9 bases. The CDR3 has 12 residues. Here the CDR3 reads CASSLVGETQYF. The CDR3 DNA sequence: TGTGCCAGCAGCCTAGTAGGGGAGACCCAGTACTTC.

The genes are TRBV7-8 and TRBJ2-7; TRBD2 matches 8 bases. This CDR3 is built from 16 residues. After removal of 1 base from V and 4 bases from J, the junction contained 9 bases not matched to a gene. The germline gives CDR1 SGHVS, CDR2 FQNEAQ. CDR3 coding DNA: TGTGCCAGCAGCTTAGTTGAGGGTGGCGGGAGGTACGAGCAGTACTTC. This gives the protein CASSLVEGGGRYEQYF. Based on the CDR3 plus reference TRBV7-8 and TRBJ2-7, the full variable domain is GAGVSQSPRYKVAKRGQDVALRCDPISGHVSLFWYQQALGQGPEFLTYFQNEAQLDKSGLPSDRFFAERPEGSVSTLKIQRTQQEDSAVYLCASSLVEGGGRYEQYFGPGTRLTVT.

J is TRBJ1-2 and V is TRBV6-1, with 7 bases aligning to TRBD1. Trimming at V came to 5 bases and at J to 8 bases, leaving 14 bases not matched to a gene. There are 15 residues in the CDR3. Per germline, CDR1 MNHNS and CDR2 SASEGT. CDR3 nucleotide sequence: TGTGCCAGCAGTCCTGACAGGGTGGAGTTCTGGGGCTACACCTTC. This sequence encodes CASSPDRVEFWGYTF.

The chain is built from TRBV19 and TRBJ1-4; 9 bases agree with TRBD1. Germline values: CDR1 LNHDA, CDR2 SQIVND (reference sequence). The V and J ends lost 2 bases and 7 bases, in that order; junction bases with no gene match: 14. The CDR3 sequence is 18 residues long. This chain's CDR3 is CASSIRGTGSERREKLFF. For the CDR3, the DNA is TGTGCCAGTAGTATAAGGGGGACAGGGTCGGAGAGGCGTGAAAAACTGTTTTTT. The full variable domain, rest sourced from reference TRBV19 and TRBJ1-4, is DGGITQSPKYLFRKEGQNVTLSCEQNLNHDAMYWYRQDPGQGLRLIYYSQIVNDFQKGDIAEGYSVSREKKESFPLTVTSAQKNPTAFYLCASSIRGTGSERREKLFFGSGTQLSVL.

This clone was observed once. The chain has TRBV7-6 and TRBJ2-1; 8 bases map to TRBD2. With 1 base clipped from V and 1 base from J, the junction kept 3 bases outside the gene matches. The CDR3 runs to 16 residues. In germline, CDR1 is SGHVS, CDR2 FNYEAQ. CDR3 sequence reads: CASSLEGTRSYNEQFF. The DNA for the CDR3 is TGTGCCAGCAGCTTAGAGGGGACTAGGTCCTACAATGAGCAGTTCTTC.

The chain is built from TRBV28 and TRBJ2-1; D might be TRBD2 (6 bases). With 6 bases removed from V and 4 bases from J, the gap between germline ends came to 13 bases. Germline-derived CDR1 and CDR2 are MDHEN and SYDVKM. This CDR3 comprises 14 residues. As DNA, the CDR3 is TGTGCCAGCAGATATAGCGGAGATTACAATGAGCAGTTCTTC. Translation: CASRYSGDYNEQFF.

This chain joins TRBV21-1 and TRBJ2-5; the listed D gene, TRBD1, was not tested against the DNA. TRBV21-1 is shown as a pseudogene. The CDR3 is 17 residues long. In DNA form, the CDR3 reads TGTGCCAGCACAATCAACCCGGGACAGGGGGCGCGAGAGACCCAGTACTTC. It yields the protein CASTINPGQGARETQYF.

The rearrangement links TRBV19 to TRBJ1-1; a weak D match, TRBD1 (5 bases). The germline gives CDR1 LNHDA, CDR2 SQIVND (reference sequence). The CDR3 spans 13 residues. V lost 2 bases and J 4 bases, leaving 8 bases between the germline ends. The CDR3 spells CASSIPGGTEAFF. The CDR3 nucleotides read TGTGCCAGTAGTATACCCGGGGGCACTGAAGCTTTCTTT. Complete variable domain (other parts from reference TRBV19 and TRBJ1-1): DGGITQSPKYLFRKEGQNVTLSCEQNLNHDAMYWYRQDPGQGLRLIYYSQIVNDFQKGDIAEGYSVSREKKESFPLTVTSAQKNPTAFYLCASSIPGGTEAFFGQGTRLTVV.

The chain carries TRBV9 and TRBJ1-5; D is unresolved. The germline gives CDR1 SGDLS, CDR2 YYNGEE. Deletions cut 3 bases from V and 9 bases from J, with 13 bases between. The CDR3 loop spans 13 amino acids. CDR3 in amino acids: CASSADLARPQHF. Here the CDR3 DNA reads TGTGCCAGCAGCGCGGATCTAGCCCGGCCCCAGCATTTT.

This chain links TRBV27 with TRBJ2-1; D possibly corresponds to TRBD2 (5 bases). The CDR3 runs to 14 residues. Germline V gene lookup returns CDR1 MNHEY and CDR2 SMNVEV (reference sequence). V lost 5 bases, J lost 8 bases, and 16 bases lay in between. CDR3 amino acids: CASSPQRLHYEQFF. The CDR3, as DNA: TGTGCCAGCAGTCCCCAGCGGTTACACTATGAGCAGTTCTTC.

CDR3 amino acids: CASSFGTQLGGLFF. CDR3 nucleotides: TGTGCCAGCAGCTTCGGGACCCAATTGGGCGGACTGTTTTTT. The genes are TRBV5-8 and TRBJ1-4; tentatively, D is TRBD1 (5 bases). The CDR3 contains 14 residues. CDR1 SGHTS and CDR2 YDEGEE come from the germline V gene. V shed 2 bases and J shed 13 bases, with 18 bases lying between them.